This T cell receptor (beta chain) was recorded in a study of OX40 agonist ivuxolimab in advanced cancers. Study as a whole: Previous treatment with anti-PD-1, anti-PD-L1 or anti-CTLA-4 therapy was allowed; 40% had received some.

Study-wide results and limits: Partial responders at 0.1-3.0 mg/kg had among the lowest clonal expansion.

Remarks on this clone: Its target is unknown.

Sequencing used immunoSEQ multiplex PCR; TCRdb keeps in-frame clones, though not all of them. In the table there are several thousand clones, approximately 70% of which are singletons. V shed 5 bases and J shed 8 bases, with 18 bases lying between them. There are 15 residues in the CDR3. Germline V gives CDR1 SGHVS, CDR2 FNYEAQ. Autoimmune disease history or systemic immunosuppression meant exclusion. V usage is TRBV7-6 and J usage is TRBJ1-4, with D perhaps TRBD1 (6 bases). The starting material was CD4+ or CD8+ T cells sorted from blood, obtained in a trial of the OX40 agonist ivuxolimab. The receptor was derived from an adult with an advanced solid tumor such as melanoma, head and neck, liver or kidney cancer. In DNA, the CDR3 is TGTGCCAGCAGCCCAGGGCCAGGGGTAGGCGAAAAACTGTTTTTT. Protein: CASSPGPGVGEKLFF.